Given below is one T cell receptor beta chain in context. Its antigen is currently unknown. 60 Vbeta and 13 Jbeta primers were used in PCR. Authors' methods: Later, about 80 million unique TCR beta chains were counted in an analysis, and some 10 million of them were shared. Produced via immunoSEQ multiplex PCR; TCRdb's table is partial and in-frame only. V, J and clone size were drawn from that table, and D and trimming were deduced from the DNA. The sample contains about 170,000 clones, almost 85% of which appear only once. The data were obtained in a study of cytomegalovirus exposure and HLA in healthy donors. General study findings and limits: Follow-up analysis found HLA locus-dependent TCR association rates, highest for DRB1 and lowest for HLA-C.

V was shortened by 5 bases and J by 7 bases, with 14 bases between the two germline ends. Germline V gene data show CDR1 as SGHNT and CDR2 as YENEEA. The CDR3 is 13 residues long. The chain has TRBV11-3 and TRBJ1-1; TRBD1 is a possible D gene (5 bases). The receptor comes from a girl aged 5-17 years in good health and CMV-seropositive. Material: PBMCs. The CDR3 loop reads CASSPRGLLEAFF. The CDR3 DNA reads TGTGCCAGCAGCCCAAGGGGTCTTCTTGAAGCTTTCTTT.